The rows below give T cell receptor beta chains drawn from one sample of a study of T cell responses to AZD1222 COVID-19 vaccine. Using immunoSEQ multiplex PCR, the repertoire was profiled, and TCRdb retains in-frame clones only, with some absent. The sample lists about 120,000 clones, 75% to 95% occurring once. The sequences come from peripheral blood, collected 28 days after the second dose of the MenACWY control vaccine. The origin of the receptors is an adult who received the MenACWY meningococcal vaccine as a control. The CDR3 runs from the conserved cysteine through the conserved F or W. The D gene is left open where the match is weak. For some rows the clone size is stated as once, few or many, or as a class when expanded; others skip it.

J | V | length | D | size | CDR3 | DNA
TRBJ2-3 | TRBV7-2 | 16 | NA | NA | CASSLVPGQGTDTQYF | TGTGCCAGCAGCTTGGTCCCGGGCCAAGGCACAGATACGCAGTATTTT
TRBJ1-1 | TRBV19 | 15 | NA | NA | CASSIISTTNTEAFF | TGTGCCAGTAGTATTATTTCGACAACGAACACTGAAGCTTTCTTT
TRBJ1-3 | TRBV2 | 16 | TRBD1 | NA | CASMWDRYYSGNTIYF | TGTGCCAGCATGTGGGACAGATATTACTCTGGAAACACCATATATTTT
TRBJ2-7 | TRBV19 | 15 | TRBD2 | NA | CASSMAETSFYEQYF | TGTGCCAGTAGTATGGCCGAGACTAGCTTCTACGAGCAGTACTTC
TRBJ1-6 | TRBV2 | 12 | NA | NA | CASSLQNSPLHF | TGTGCCAGCAGTCTACAGAATTCACCCCTCCACTTT
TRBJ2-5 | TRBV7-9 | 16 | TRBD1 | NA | CASSRGQLQYQETQYF | TGTGCCAGCAGCCGGGGACAGCTACAGTACCAAGAGACCCAGTACTTC
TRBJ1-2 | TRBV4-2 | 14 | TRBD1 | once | CASSESTGYDGYTF | TGTGCCAGCAGCGAATCGACAGGGTATGATGGCTACACCTTC
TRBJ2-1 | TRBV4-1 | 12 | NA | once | CASSPFGDEQFF | TGCGCCAGCAGCCCCTTCGGGGATGAGCAGTTCTTC
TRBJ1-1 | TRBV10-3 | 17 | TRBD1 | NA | CAISESGQGKKSTEAFF | TGTGCCATCAGTGAGTCGGGACAGGGTAAGAAATCCACTGAAGCTTTCTTT
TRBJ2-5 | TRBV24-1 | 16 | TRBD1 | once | CATSDPRTGGQETQYF | TGTGCCACCAGTGATCCCAGGACAGGGGGGCAAGAGACCCAGTACTTC
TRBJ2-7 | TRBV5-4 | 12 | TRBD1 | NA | CASSYRGSEQYF | TGTGCCAGCAGCTACAGGGGATCCGAGCAGTACTTC
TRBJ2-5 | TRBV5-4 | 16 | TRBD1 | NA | CASSLVPWGQEVTQYF | TGTGCCAGCAGCTTGGTACCCTGGGGACAGGAGGTGACCCAGTACTTC
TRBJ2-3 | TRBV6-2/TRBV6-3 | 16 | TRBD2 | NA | CASSSRGGESTDTQYF | TGTGCCAGCAGTTCGCGCGGGGGGGAAAGCACAGATACGCAGTATTTT
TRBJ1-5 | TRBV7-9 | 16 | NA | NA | CASSLAGGGAGQPQHF | TGTGCCAGCAGCTTAGCGGGAGGAGGGGCGGGTCAGCCCCAGCATTTT
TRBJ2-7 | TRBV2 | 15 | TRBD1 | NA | CASRGYRGGSYEQYF | TGTGCCAGCAGAGGATACAGGGGCGGGTCCTACGAGCAGTACTTC
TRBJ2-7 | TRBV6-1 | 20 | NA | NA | CASREEKGLLTRVYSYEQYF | TGTGCCAGCAGAGAAGAGAAGGGACTTCTGACTAGGGTCTACTCCTACGAGCAGTACTTC
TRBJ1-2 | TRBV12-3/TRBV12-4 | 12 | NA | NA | CASSLGSGGYTF | TGTGCCAGCAGTTTGGGGTCTGGCGGCTACACCTTC
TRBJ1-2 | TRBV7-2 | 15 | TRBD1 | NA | CASSNRDRGLGGYTF | TGTGCCAGCAGCAATCGGGACAGGGGGCTGGGTGGCTACACCTTC
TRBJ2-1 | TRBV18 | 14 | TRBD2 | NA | CASSPSGGNNEQFF | TGTGCCAGCTCACCCTCGGGGGGGAACAATGAGCAGTTCTTC
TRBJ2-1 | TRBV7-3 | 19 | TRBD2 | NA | CASSQPTGLLTSGYNEQFF | TGTGCCAGCAGCCAACCGACGGGACTTCTGACTAGCGGGTACAATGAGCAGTTCTTC
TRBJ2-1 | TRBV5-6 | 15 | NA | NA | CASSAPQDRHNEQFF | TGTGCCAGCAGCGCCCCCCAAGACCGTCACAATGAGCAGTTCTTC
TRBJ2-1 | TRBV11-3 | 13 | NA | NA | CASSLGLYNEQFF | TGTGCCAGCAGCTTAGGACTTTACAATGAGCAGTTCTTC
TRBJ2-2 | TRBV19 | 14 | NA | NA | CATAPGVSAGELFF | TGTGCCACCGCTCCGGGAGTGTCCGCCGGGGAGCTGTTTTTT
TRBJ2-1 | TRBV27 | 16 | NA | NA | CASRSLGASSYNEQFF | TGTGCCAGCAGATCTCTGGGCGCAAGCTCCTACAATGAGCAGTTCTTC
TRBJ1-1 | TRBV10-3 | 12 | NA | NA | CAISDQWTEAFF | TGTGCCATCAGTGATCAATGGACTGAAGCTTTCTTT
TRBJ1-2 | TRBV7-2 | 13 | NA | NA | CASSRGSFYGYTF | TGTGCCAGCAGCCGAGGCAGCTTCTATGGCTACACCTTC
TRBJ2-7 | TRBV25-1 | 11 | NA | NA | CATGTGGEQYF | TGTGCTACCGGGACCGGAGGGGAGCAGTACTTC
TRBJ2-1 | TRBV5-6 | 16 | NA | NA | CASSYRISGNYNEQFF | TGTGCCAGCAGCTACCGGATTAGCGGAAACTACAATGAGCAGTTCTTC